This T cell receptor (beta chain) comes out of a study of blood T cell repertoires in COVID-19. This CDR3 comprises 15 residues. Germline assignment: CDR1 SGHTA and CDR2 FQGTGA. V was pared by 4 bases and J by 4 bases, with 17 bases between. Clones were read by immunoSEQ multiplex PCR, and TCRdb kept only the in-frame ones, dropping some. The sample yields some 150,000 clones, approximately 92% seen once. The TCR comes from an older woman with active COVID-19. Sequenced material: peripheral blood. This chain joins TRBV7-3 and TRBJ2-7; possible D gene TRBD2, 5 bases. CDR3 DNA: TGTGCCAGCAGCTCGACCCCGGGAAACCTTTACGAGCAGTACTTC. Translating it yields CASSSTPGNLYEQYF. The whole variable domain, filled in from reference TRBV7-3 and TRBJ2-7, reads GAGVSQTPSNKVTEKGKYVELRCDPISGHTALYWYRQSLGQGPEFLIYFQGTGAADDSGLPNDRFFAVRPEGSVSTLKIQRTERGDSAVYLCASSSTPGNLYEQYFGPGTRLTVT.